This record concerns one T cell receptor beta chain sequence. Between the trimmed V and J ends, which lost 3 bases and 7 bases, there was a span of 6 bases. The CDR3 sequence is 11 residues long. The germline V gene encodes CDR1 MDHEN and CDR2 SYDVKM. The data were taken from a study of blood T cell repertoires in COVID-19. Study context: Some COVID-19 samples were acute and others convalescent; all came from the United States, Italy and Spain.

In the study's own analysis: Amplification of reference gene primers provided the estimated nucleated cell counts. The table came from immunoSEQ multiplex PCR; TCRdb's copy has only in-frame clones and leaves some out. The V and J calls and clone size are taken from that table; D and trimming were inferred from the DNA. The sample lists about 490,000 clones; approximately 85% were seen once. Sample: peripheral blood. The source of this sequence is a human donor in a cohort sampled during active COVID-19. J is TRBJ1-2 and V is TRBV28; no clear D. In DNA form, the CDR3 reads TGTGCCAGCAGTTTCCCCGGTGGCTACACCTTC. Its protein is CASSFPGGYTF.